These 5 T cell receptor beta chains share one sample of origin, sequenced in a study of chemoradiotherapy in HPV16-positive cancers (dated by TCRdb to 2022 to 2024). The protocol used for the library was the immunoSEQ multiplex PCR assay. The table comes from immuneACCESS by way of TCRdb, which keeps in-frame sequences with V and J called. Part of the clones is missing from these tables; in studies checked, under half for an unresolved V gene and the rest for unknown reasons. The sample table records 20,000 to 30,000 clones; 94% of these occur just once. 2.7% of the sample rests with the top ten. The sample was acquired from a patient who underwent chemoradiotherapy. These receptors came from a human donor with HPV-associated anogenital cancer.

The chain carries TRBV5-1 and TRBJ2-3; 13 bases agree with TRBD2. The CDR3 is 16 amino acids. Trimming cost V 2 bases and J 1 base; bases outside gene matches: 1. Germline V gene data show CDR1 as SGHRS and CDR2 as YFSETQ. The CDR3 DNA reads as TGCGCCAGCAGCTTTGGACTAGCGGGGGGCACAGATACGCAGTATTTT. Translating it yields CASSFGLAGGTDTQYF.

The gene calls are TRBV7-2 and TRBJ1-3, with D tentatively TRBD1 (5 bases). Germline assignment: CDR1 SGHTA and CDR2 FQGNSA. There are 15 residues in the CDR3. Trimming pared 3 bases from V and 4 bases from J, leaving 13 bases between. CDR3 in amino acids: CASSFGGAGGNTIYF. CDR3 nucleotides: TGTGCCAGCAGCTTCGGAGGGGCGGGGGGAAACACCATATATTTT.

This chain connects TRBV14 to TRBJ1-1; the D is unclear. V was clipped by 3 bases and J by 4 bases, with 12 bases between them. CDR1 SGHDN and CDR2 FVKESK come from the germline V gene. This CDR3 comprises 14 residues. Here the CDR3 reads CASSHQALATEAFF. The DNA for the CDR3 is TGTGCCAGCAGCCACCAGGCCTTAGCCACTGAAGCTTTCTTT.

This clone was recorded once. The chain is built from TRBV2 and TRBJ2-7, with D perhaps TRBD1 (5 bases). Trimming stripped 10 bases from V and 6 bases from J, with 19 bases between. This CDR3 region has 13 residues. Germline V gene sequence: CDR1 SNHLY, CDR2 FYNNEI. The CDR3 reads CAIIQISQGEQYF. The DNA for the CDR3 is TGTGCCATCATCCAGATCTCGCAGGGCGAGCAGTACTTC.

The CDR3 loop reads CARSARVVLNTGELFF. Written as DNA, the CDR3 is TGTGCCAGAAGCGCCCGGGTCGTTCTTAACACCGGGGAGCTGTTTTTT. V usage is TRBV5-3 and J usage is TRBJ2-2; D gene unclear. TRBV5-3 is an open reading frame whose function is uncertain. CDR3 size: 16 residues. The V end lost 4 bases, the J end lost 2 bases, and 15 bases lay between the germline ends.